Listed below are T cell receptor beta chains from one sample, sequenced in a study of cytomegalovirus exposure and HLA in healthy donors. Profiling relied on immunoSEQ multiplex PCR, and the TCRdb table lists in-frame clones only, not all of them. The sample shows about 130,000 clones, around 95% of them seen only once. Sequenced sample: PBMCs. Receptors were obtained from a man in his late teens or twenties in good health and CMV-seronegative. Each CDR3 is given with its conserved first and last residue. A D gene is named only where the DNA matches it firmly. Size is omitted from some rows. Given values are once, few, many or a class for expanded clones.

>TRBV5-1|.|TRBJ1-1|.
TGCGCCAGCAGCTTGGGGGGAGGGTTGGTCACTGAAGCTTTCTTT
CASSLGGGLVTEAFF
>TRBV28|TRBD2|TRBJ2-7|.
TGTGCCAGCAGTTTTGGCGGGAGGGCCTACGAGCAGTACTTC
CASSFGGRAYEQYF
>TRBV7-2|TRBD2|TRBJ2-4|once
TGTGCCAGCAGCTTTAGCGGGGGCCAAGGCAAAAACATTCAGTACTTC
CASSFSGGQGKNIQYF
>TRBV9|TRBD1|TRBJ1-5|few
TGTGCCAGCAGCGTAGGGGGGACAGGGGTACAGCCCCAGCATTTT
CASSVGGTGVQPQHF
>TRBV28|.|TRBJ2-2|.
TGTGCCAGCAGTTCTCCGGGATTTCCCAGTCCTAACACCGGGGAGCTGTTTTTT
CASSSPGFPSPNTGELFF
>TRBV4-3|.|TRBJ2-7|.
TGCGCCAGCAGCCAAACGGGACTCTACGGGACCGGCGAGCAGTACTTC
CASSQTGLYGTGEQYF
>TRBV4-3|.|TRBJ1-1|once
TGCGCCAGCAGCCAAGGGTTACAGACCCAGAACACTGAAGCTTTCTTT
CASSQGLQTQNTEAFF
>TRBV11-2|TRBD1|TRBJ2-1|.
TGTGCCAGCAGTTCCGGGACAGGGCAAAATGAGCAGTTCTTC
CASSSGTGQNEQFF
>TRBV19|.|TRBJ1-4|.
TGTGCCAGTAGTATGGCAGATGAAAAACTGTTTTTT
CASSMADEKLFF
>TRBV29-1|TRBD1|TRBJ1-2|.
TGCAGCGTGGGACAGGGGGCAAAGTATGGCTACACCTTC
CSVGQGAKYGYTF
>TRBV7-2|TRBD1|TRBJ1-2|.
TGTGCCAGCAGCCTGAGGGGACAGGGCCATGGCTACACCTTC
CASSLRGQGHGYTF
>TRBV7-2|.|TRBJ2-7|.
TGTGCCAGCAGCTTTAGCCCGCGCGAGCAGTACTTC
CASSFSPREQYF
>TRBV7-3|TRBD2|TRBJ2-1|.
TGTGCCAGCAGCCCGGGACTAGGCTTTAATGAGCAGTTCTTC
CASSPGLGFNEQFF
>TRBV6-4|TRBD1|TRBJ2-1|.
TGTGCCAGCAGAGCACAGGGGACCTCCTACAATGAGCAGTTCTTC
CASRAQGTSYNEQFF
>TRBV30|.|TRBJ2-7|.
TGTGCCTGGAATGCAGGTATAGTGGGCCACGAGCAGTACTTC
CAWNAGIVGHEQYF
>TRBV11-2|TRBD1|TRBJ2-7|.
TGTGCCAGCACCTCCGGGACAGGGTCCTACGAGCAGTACTTC
CASTSGTGSYEQYF
>TRBV28|.|TRBJ2-1|.
TGTGCCAGCAGTACCCTCCGGGGGTCTAGCTCTAGTAATGAGCAGTTCTTC
CASSTLRGSSSSNEQFF
>TRBV4-1|TRBD2|TRBJ2-4|once
TGCGCCAGCAGCCAGGTTAGCGGGAGGGCCCAAAACATTCAGTACTTC
CASSQVSGRAQNIQYF
>TRBV2|.|TRBJ1-5|.
TGTGCCAGCAGTGTCGGGTTAAACGAGAATCAGCCCCAGCATTTT
CASSVGLNENQPQHF
>TRBV21-1|.|TRBJ2-5|.
TGTGCCAGCGGAGGGGTGTACTTC
CASGGVYF
>TRBV5-6|TRBD1|TRBJ2-5|once
TGTGCCAGCAGCTCAAAGGGACAGGGAATCCAAGAGACCCAGTACTTC
CASSSKGQGIQETQYF
>TRBV4-3|TRBD2|TRBJ2-7|once
TGCGCCAGCAGCCAAGAGGGGAGCGGGGGGTACGAGCAGTACTTC
CASSQEGSGGYEQYF
>TRBV5-1|.|TRBJ2-2|.
TGCGCCAGCAGCCCCACCGGAGCGAACACCGGGGAGCTGTTTTTT
CASSPTGANTGELFF
>TRBV9|TRBD2|TRBJ2-5|.
TGTGCCAGCAGCGACTCGGGACTAGCGGGTTTAGAGACCCAGTACTTC
CASSDSGLAGLETQYF